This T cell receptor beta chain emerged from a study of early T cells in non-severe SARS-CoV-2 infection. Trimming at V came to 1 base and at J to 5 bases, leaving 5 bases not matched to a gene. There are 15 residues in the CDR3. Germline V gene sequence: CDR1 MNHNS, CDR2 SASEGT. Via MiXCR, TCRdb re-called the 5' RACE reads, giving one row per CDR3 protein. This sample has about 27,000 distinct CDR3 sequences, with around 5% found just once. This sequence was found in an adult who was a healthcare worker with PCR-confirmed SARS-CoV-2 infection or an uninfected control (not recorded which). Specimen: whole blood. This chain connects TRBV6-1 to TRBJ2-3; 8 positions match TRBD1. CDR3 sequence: CASSEDVDRGDTQYF. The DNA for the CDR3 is TGTGCCAGCAGTGAAGACGTTGACAGGGGAGATACGCAGTATTTT.